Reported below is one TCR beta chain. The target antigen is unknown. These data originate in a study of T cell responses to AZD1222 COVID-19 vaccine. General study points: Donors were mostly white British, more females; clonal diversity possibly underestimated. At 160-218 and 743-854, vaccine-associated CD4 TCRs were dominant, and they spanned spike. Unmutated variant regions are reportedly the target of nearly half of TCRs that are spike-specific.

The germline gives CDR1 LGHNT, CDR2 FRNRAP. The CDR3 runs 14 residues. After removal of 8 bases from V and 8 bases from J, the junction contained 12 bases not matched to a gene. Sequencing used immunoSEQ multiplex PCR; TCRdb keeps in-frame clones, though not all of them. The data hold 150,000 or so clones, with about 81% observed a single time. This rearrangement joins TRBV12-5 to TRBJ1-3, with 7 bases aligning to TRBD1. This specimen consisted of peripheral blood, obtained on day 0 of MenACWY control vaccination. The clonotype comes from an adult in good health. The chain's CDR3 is CASKPTGKRDTIYF. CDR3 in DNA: TGTGCTAGTAAACCGACAGGGAAAAGAGACACCATATATTTT.